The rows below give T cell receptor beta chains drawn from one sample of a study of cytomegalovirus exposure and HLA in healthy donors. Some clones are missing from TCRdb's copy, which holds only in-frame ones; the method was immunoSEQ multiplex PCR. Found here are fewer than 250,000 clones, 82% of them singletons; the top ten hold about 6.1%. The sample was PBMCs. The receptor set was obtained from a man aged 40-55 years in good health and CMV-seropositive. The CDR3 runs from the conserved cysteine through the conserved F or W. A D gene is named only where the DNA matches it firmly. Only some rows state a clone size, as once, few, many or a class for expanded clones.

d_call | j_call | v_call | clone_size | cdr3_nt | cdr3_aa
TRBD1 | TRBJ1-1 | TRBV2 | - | TGTGCCAGCAGTGAATGGGACAGGGGAACTGAAGCTTTCTTT | CASSEWDRGTEAFF
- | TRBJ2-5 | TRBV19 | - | TGTGCCAGTAGTGCCCTCGGGACTGAAACGACCCAGTACTTC | CASSALGTETTQYF
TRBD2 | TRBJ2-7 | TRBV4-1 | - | TGCGCCAGCAGCCTACAAGCGGGGACCTCCTACGAGCAGTACTTC | CASSLQAGTSYEQYF
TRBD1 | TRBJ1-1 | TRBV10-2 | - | TGCGCCAGCAGCGAGGACAGGTTTGTGACTGAAGCTTTCTTT | CASSEDRFVTEAFF
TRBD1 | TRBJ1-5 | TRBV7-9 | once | TGTGCCAGCAGCTTAGAGACAGGGGTAGGCGGCAATCAGCCCCAGCATTTT | CASSLETGVGGNQPQHF
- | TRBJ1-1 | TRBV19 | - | TGTGCCAGCGGTAGCGGGGAATCTGAAGCTTTCTTT | CASGSGESEAFF
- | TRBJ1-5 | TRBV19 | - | TGTGCCAGTAGTATGAGGCCCCTACTTCCCAATCAGCCCCAGCATTTT | CASSMRPLLPNQPQHF
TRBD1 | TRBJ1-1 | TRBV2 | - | TGTGCCAGTCGGACAGGAACGACTGAAGCTTTCTTT | CASRTGTTEAFF
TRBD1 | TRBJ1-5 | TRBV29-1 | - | TGCAGCGTTCGCGAGACAGGGGGTCAGCCCCAGCATTTT | CSVRETGGQPQHF
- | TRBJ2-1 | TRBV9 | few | TGTGCCAGCAGCACCCGTCGGGGAGGTGGTGGTTACAATGAGCAGTTCTTC | CASSTRRGGGGYNEQFF
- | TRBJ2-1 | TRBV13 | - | TGTGCCAGCAGCTTGTATGCGGACAGAATGACCTACAATGAGCAGTTCTTC | CASSLYADRMTYNEQFF
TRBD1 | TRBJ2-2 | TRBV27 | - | TGTGCCAGCAGTTTCCCAGCGACAGGGGGTAACACCGGGGAGCTGTTTTTT | CASSFPATGGNTGELFF
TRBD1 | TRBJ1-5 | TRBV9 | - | TGTGCCAGCAGCGTAGGACAGGGTAGCAATCAGCCCCAGCATTTT | CASSVGQGSNQPQHF
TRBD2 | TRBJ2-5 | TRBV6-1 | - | TGTGCCAGCAGTGTAACTACGACTAGCCCCTCCCTGGAGACCCAGTACTTC | CASSVTTTSPSLETQYF
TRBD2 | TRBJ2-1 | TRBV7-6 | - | TGTGCCAGCAGCTTATTCCAGCGGGACTATAATGAGCAGTTCTTC | CASSLFQRDYNEQFF
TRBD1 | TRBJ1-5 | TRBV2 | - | TGTGCCAGCAGCCGACAGGGGAACAATCAGCCCCAGCATTTT | CASSRQGNNQPQHF
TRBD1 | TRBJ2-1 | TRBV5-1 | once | TGCGCCAGCACTACCGTTATACAGGGGGCGCGGGTGAGTGAGCAGTTCTTC | CASTTVIQGARVSEQFF
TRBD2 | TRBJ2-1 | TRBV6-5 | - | TGTGCCAGCAGTTACGGGGTAGCGGGAACATACAATGAGCAGTTCTTC | CASSYGVAGTYNEQFF
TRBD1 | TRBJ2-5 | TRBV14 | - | TGTGCCAGCAGCCCCCTGGGGACAGGGTACCAAGAGACCCAGTACTTC | CASSPLGTGYQETQYF
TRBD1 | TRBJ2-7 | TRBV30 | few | TGTGCCTGGAGTGTGGGACAGCCAGCCTACGAGCAGTACTTC | CAWSVGQPAYEQYF
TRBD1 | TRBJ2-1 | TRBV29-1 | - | TGCAGCGTTGAAGGCCGGGACAGGGCCTACAATGAGCAGTTCTTC | CSVEGRDRAYNEQFF
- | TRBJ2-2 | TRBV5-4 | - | TGTGCCAGCAGCTTGTGGGGGGCCGGGGAGCTGTTTTTT | CASSLWGAGELFF
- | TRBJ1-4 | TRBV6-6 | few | TGTGCCAGCAGCGAGACAGCAACTAATGAAAAACTGTTTTTT | CASSETATNEKLFF
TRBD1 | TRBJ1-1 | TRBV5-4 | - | TGTGCCAGCAGCTTCGACAGGGGGACCCTCGCAGCTTTCTTT | CASSFDRGTLAAFF
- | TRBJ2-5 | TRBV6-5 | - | TGTGCCAGCAGTTACCTTAAGACCCAGTACTTC | CASSYLKTQYF
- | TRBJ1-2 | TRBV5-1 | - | TGCGCCAGCGGCTTGGAGGGGTCGAACTATGGCTACACCTTC | CASGLEGSNYGYTF
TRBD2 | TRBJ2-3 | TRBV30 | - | TGTGCCTGGACCCCGATGGGTCCTAGCGGGTTTTCAACGAAGAGCACAGATACGCAGTATTTT | CAWTPMGPSGFSTKSTDTQYF
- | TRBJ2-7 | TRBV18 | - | TGTGCCAGCTCACCAATAGATTCGGGGTCCGAGCAGTACTTC | CASSPIDSGSEQYF
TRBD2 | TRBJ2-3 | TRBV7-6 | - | TGTGCCAGCAGCTCCACTAGCGAAACAGATACGCAGTATTTT | CASSSTSETDTQYF
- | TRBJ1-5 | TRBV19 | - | TGTGCCAGTAGTATCCCCGGTCAGCCCCAGCATTTT | CASSIPGQPQHF
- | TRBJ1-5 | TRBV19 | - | TGTGCCAGTAGTAGGGCCCACGCGAATCAGCCCCAGCATTTT | CASSRAHANQPQHF
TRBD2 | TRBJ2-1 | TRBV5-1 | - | TGCGCCAGCAGCTTGGATACTAGCGGATACTCAGATGAGCAGTTCTTC | CASSLDTSGYSDEQFF
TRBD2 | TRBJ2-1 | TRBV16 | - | TGTGCCAGCAGCCGGCTGACTAGCGGCCGCCGGGAGCAGTTCTTC | CASSRLTSGRREQFF
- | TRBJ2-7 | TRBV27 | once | TGTGCCAGCAGTTTATCGGTCGGAGGGAGCTCCTACGAGCAGTACTTC | CASSLSVGGSSYEQYF
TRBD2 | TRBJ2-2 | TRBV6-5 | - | TGTGCCAGCAGTCCGAATAGCGGGAGCGGCGGGGAGCTGTTTTTT | CASSPNSGSGGELFF
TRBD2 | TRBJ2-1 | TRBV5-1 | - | TGCGCCAGCAGCCAGGGAGGGGCGGATGAGCAGTTCTTC | CASSQGGADEQFF
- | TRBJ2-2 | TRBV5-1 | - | TGCGCCAGCAGCTTGGCCCCCACGGGAGAGTTTACCGGGGAGCTGTTTTTT | CASSLAPTGEFTGELFF
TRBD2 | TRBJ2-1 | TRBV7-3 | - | TGTGCCAGCAGCTCGGGACTAGCGGGAGGGGTCAATGAGCAGTTCTTC | CASSSGLAGGVNEQFF
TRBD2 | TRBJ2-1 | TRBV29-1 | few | TGCAGCGTTCTAGCGGGAGTGTCAAATGAGCAGTTCTTC | CSVLAGVSNEQFF
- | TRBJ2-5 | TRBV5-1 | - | TGCGCCAGCAGCTTCCGAGGAGAGACCCAGTACTTC | CASSFRGETQYF
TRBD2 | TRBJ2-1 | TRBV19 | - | TGTGCCAGTAGTATAGTCGGGGGACTAAGCTCCAATGAGCAGTTCTTC | CASSIVGGLSSNEQFF
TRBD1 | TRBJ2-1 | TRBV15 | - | TGTGCCACCAGCCCCACGCGGGACAGGGCATATGAGCAGTTCTTC | CATSPTRDRAYEQFF
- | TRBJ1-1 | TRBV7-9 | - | TGTTCCAGCAGCTTAGCCGGGGGGCGTGGGGCTGAAGCTTTCTTT | CSSSLAGGRGAEAFF
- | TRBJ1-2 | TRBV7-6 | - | TGTGCCAGCAGCTTAGCAGCAGGATATGGCTACACCTTC | CASSLAAGYGYTF
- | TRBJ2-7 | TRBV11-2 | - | TGTGCCAGCAGCTTAGGTCAGTCTTACGAGCAGTACTTC | CASSLGQSYEQYF
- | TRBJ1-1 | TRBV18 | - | TGTGCCAGCTCACCAGCGACAGCTAAAATGAACACTGAAGCTTTCTTT | CASSPATAKMNTEAFF
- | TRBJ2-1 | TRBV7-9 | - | TGTGCCAGCAGCTTTGCGAATGAGCAGTTCTTC | CASSFANEQFF
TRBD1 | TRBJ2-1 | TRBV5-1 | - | TGCGCCAGCAGCTTCCGGGACAGGGGGCACAATGAGCAGTTCTTC | CASSFRDRGHNEQFF
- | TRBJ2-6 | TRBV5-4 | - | TGTGCCAGCAGCTCAATTTACTCTCCCCTCTCTGGGGCCAACGTCCTGACTTTC | CASSSIYSPLSGANVLTF
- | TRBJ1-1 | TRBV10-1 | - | TGCGCCAGCAGTGATCAGGAGGGAGGGGAAGCTTTCTTT | CASSDQEGGEAFF
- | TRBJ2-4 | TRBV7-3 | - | TGTGCCAGCAGCTTAACGAGGGAAGACATTCAGTACTTC | CASSLTREDIQYF
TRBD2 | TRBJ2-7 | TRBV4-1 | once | TGCGCCAGCAGCCAAGAATGGTTAGCGGGAGTGGTGGGAGAGCAGTACTTC | CASSQEWLAGVVGEQYF
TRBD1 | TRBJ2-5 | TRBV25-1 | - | TGTGCCAGCAAAGCAGGACAGGGGAGGGCGACCCAGTACTTC | CASKAGQGRATQYF
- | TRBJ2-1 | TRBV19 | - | TGTGCCAGTAGTATAATACGGGGAAGGGGGTACTACAATGAGCAGTTCTTC | CASSIIRGRGYYNEQFF
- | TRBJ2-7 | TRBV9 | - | TGTGCCAGCAGCGTAAAAGACCGGGAGCCCTACGAGCAGTACTTC | CASSVKDREPYEQYF
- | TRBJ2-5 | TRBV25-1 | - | TGTGCCAGCAGTGATGAAGGAGGAGAGACCCAGTACTTC | CASSDEGGETQYF
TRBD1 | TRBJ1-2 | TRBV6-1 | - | TGTGCCAGTGCAGGGACAGGGGCTCCTAACTATGGCTACACCTTC | CASAGTGAPNYGYTF